This TCR beta chain is drawn from a study of T cell responses to AZD1222 COVID-19 vaccine. Study observations and caveats: Donors were mostly white British, more females; clonal diversity possibly underestimated. With dominance at 160-218 and 743-854, vaccine-associated CD4 TCRs spanned spike. Repertoire collection took place solely once the T cell response had peaked.

This table comes from immunoSEQ multiplex PCR, and its TCRdb copy is limited to in-frame clones, with some not included. Counted here are under 50,000 clones, about nine tenths occurring once; the ten biggest clones make up under 30%. Trimming shortened V by 1 base and J by 3 bases, and 4 bases separated the two germline ends. Germline V gives CDR1 GTSNPN, CDR2 SVGIG (reference sequence). This CDR3 has 12 residues. About this clone: Its antigen remains unidentified.

The receptor was isolated from an adult who received the MenACWY meningococcal vaccine as a control. The sample was peripheral blood, taken 28 days after the second dose of the MenACWY control vaccine. The chain links TRBV30 to TRBJ1-3; D is uncertain. The CDR3 reads CAWSASGNTIYF. Written as DNA, the CDR3 is TGTGCCTGGAGTGCCAGTGGAAACACCATATATTTT.